This T cell receptor beta chain was obtained from a study of regulatory T cells in long-lasting Graves disease. Construction of TCR beta libraries relied on iRepertoire HTBI primers and on Arm-PCR targeting CDR3 regions. TCRdb passed the multiplex PCR reads through MiXCR, listing each CDR3 protein once. The sample carries 510,000 or so distinct CDR3 sequences, around 12% recorded once. This clonotype was counted at least ten times. Antigen unknown. Time point of the sample: newly diagnosed GD, antithyroid drugs for less than 3 months. Following extraction of RNA from PBMCs, that RNA was used to make the TCR library. Overall study results and limits: Persistent Graves' patients showed less TCR diversity than newly diagnosed ones. Researchers examined only peripheral blood and not thyroid tissue.

These sequences were also reported in another study, on T cells in Graves' hyperthyroidism and ophthalmopathy. That work contributes: Stable hyperthyroidism: no ophthalmopathy progression over 18 months of follow-up.

The material was peripheral blood mononuclear cells (PBMCs), obtained at new diagnosis, from a patient treated with antithyroid drugs. This clonotype was sampled from a woman under 40 with Graves disease.

The CDR3 region has the DNA TGTGCCATCAGTACGATGGACAGGGCCCTAGCGGGAGTCGAGCAGTACTTC. It is translated as CAISTMDRALAGVEQYF. The genes are TRBV10-3 and TRBJ2-3, with 10 bases aligning to TRBD2. The end of the DNA aligns better with TRBJ2-7, so the J call may be wrong. Looked up from germline, CDR1 is ENHRY and CDR2 is SYGVKD. The CDR3 consists of 17 residues.